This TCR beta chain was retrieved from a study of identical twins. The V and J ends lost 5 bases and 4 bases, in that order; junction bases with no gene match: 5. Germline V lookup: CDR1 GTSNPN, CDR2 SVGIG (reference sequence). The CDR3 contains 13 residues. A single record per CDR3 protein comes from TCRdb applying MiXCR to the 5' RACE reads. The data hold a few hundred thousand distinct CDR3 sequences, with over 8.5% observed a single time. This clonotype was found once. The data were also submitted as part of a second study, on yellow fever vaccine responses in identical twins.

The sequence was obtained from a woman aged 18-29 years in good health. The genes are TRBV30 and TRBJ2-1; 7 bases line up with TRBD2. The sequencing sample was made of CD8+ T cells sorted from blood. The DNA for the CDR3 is TGTGCCTGGGGGCTAGCGGCATACAATGAGCAGTTCTTC. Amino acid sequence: CAWGLAAYNEQFF. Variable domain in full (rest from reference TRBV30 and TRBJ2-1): SQTIHQWPATLVQPVGSPLSLECTVEGTSNPNLYWYRQAAGRGLQLLFYSVGIGQISSEVPQNLSASRPQDRQFILSSKKLLLSDSGFYLCAWGLAAYNEQFFGPGTRLTVL.